The T cell receptor (beta chain) under discussion was sequenced for a study of regulatory T cells in long-lasting Graves disease. General observations from the study: Fewer public clonotypes were shared by new patients (around 990) than by persistent patients (fewer than 3,000). Owing to a sample size that was small, accuracy may have been reduced.

Noted time point: persistent/refractory GD, antithyroid drugs over 5 years with positive TRAb. The TCR library was made from RNA extracted from PBMCs. With regard to this clonotype: Its antigen is unknown.

Investigators prepared the TCR beta libraries by applying iRepertoire HTBI primers and Arm-PCR of CDR3 regions. TCRdb re-analysed the multiplex PCR reads in MiXCR, keeping a single row per CDR3 protein. The sample includes approximately 350,000 distinct CDR3 sequences, roughly 23% of them seen just once. The length of the CDR3 is 15 residues. Germline lookup yields CDR1 KGHSH and CDR2 LQKENI. V was trimmed by 3 bases and J by 0 bases, leaving 8 bases between them. The TCR originated in a woman aged 40-49 years with Graves disease. The material sequenced was peripheral blood mononuclear cells (PBMCs), taken when the disease was refractory, from a patient treated with antithyroid drugs. The chain recombines TRBV18 with TRBJ1-4; D gene ambiguous. CDR3 nucleotides: TGTGCCAGCTCACCCTCCGATCCAACTAATGAAAAACTGTTTTTT. Its translation is CASSPSDPTNEKLFF.